The clone carrying this T cell receptor beta chain was counted only a few times. Its antigen is as yet unknown. Germline CDR1 reads KGHSH; CDR2 reads LQKENI. After removal of 1 base from V and 1 base from J, the junction contained 3 bases not matched to a gene. CDR3 size: 16 residues. This entry is derived from a study of vaccination and CD4 T cells after COVID-19. The overall study: Collection of post-COVID samples occurred a median about 100 days after diagnosis, spanning a range of 35 to 161. Control cultures used a CEFX viral epitope pool, an HIV-1 Nef peptide pool, or no peptide.

Treatment described: roughly ten-day PBMC culture with coronavirus spike peptide pools or control peptides (ViraFEST assay). Cultured CD4+ T-cell DNA underwent Oncomine TCR Beta short-read sequencing. TCRdb re-analysed the PCR reads in MiXCR, keeping a single row per CDR3 protein. The sample shows approximately 19,000 distinct CDR3 sequences, approximately 48% of them seen only once. The J gene is TRBJ1-1, the V gene TRBV18; 10 nucleotides align to TRBD1. Source: CD4+ T cells from blood, cultured in vitro, taken after SARS-CoV-2 vaccination. This TCR came from a human donor who had recovered from COVID-19. This CDR3 reads CASSPRTGGKNTEAFF. The CDR3, as DNA: TGTGCCAGCTCACCACGGACAGGGGGGAAGAACACTGAAGCTTTCTTT.